Following are 31 T cell receptor beta chains from one sample sequenced in a study of prognosis after radiotherapy for stage I lung cancer. TCR beta CDR3 was amplified from genomic DNA by two-round multiplex PCR. Primers (each specific to one TRBV or TRBJ gene) were used in first-round PCR. TCRdb recomputed calls from the multiplex PCR reads with MiXCR, one row per CDR3 protein. The profile covers fewer than 25,000 distinct CDR3 sequences, with roughly 30% appearing a single time and less than 25% taken by the ten largest. Specimen: PBMCs, collected before or after stereotactic body radiation therapy (not recorded which). These receptors originate from a donor aged 50 or older with non-small cell lung cancer.

The chain combines TRBV6-1 with TRBJ2-7; D is ambiguous. CDR1 is MNHNS and CDR2 is SASEGT in the germline V gene. V lost 3 bases to trimming and J lost 0 bases, with 9 bases between them. This CDR3 is 14 amino acids long. CDR3 sequence reads: CASSESASSYEQYF. The CDR3 DNA reads as TGTGCCAGCAGTGAGTCTGCGAGCTCCTACGAGCAGTACTTC.

The rearrangement links TRBV15 to TRBJ2-7; D remains unclear. This CDR3 spans 13 amino acids. The V and J ends lost 3 bases and 0 bases respectively, with 6 bases between them. Germline CDR1 and CDR2: LNHNV and YYDKDF (reference sequence). The CDR3 protein is CATSSEISYEQYF. CDR3 in DNA: TGTGCCACCAGCAGTGAAATCTCCTACGAGCAGTACTTC.

This clonotype is labeled as medium-sized. The CDR3 spells CSASGIDRGNSPLHF. CDR3 in DNA: TGCAGTGCTAGTGGTATCGACAGGGGGAATTCACCCCTCCACTTT. The J gene is TRBJ1-6, the V gene TRBV20-1; 9 bases line up with TRBD1. Germline lookup yields CDR1 DFQATT and CDR2 SNEGSKA (reference sequence). Germline trimming cut 3 bases from V and 7 bases from J; bases unmatched to any gene: 7. CDR3 length: 15 amino acids.

About this clonotype itself: Given a far larger clone just one base away, this is likely a sequencing read error. The chain couples TRBV7-9 to TRBJ2-5; D is undetermined. The CDR3 loop spans 14 amino acids. Germline V lookup: CDR1 SEHNR, CDR2 FQNEAQ (reference sequence). Written as DNA, the CDR3 is TGTGCCAGCAGCTTGTTAGGTTCTGAAGAGAGCCAGTACTTC. Protein: CASSLLGSEESQYF.

This clonotype was seen repeatedly, ten times or more. The chain couples TRBV4-1 to TRBJ2-3; D is uncertain. The CDR3 runs 16 residues. Germline lookup yields CDR1 MGHRA and CDR2 YSYEKL. Trimming stripped 2 bases from V and 8 bases from J, with 20 bases between. The CDR3 DNA is TGCGCCAGCAGCCAACAAGACTTGTTGCAATTTGGTACGCAGTATTTT. It codes for CASSQQDLLQFGTQYF.

About this clonotype: A much larger clone differs from this one at a single base, so this may be a read error. The chain uses TRBV4-1 and TRBJ2-1, with unresolved D. V lost 0 bases, J lost 12 bases, and 15 bases lay in between. The CDR3 contains 14 residues. Germline values: CDR1 MGHRA, CDR2 YSYEKL. The CDR3 region has the DNA TGCGCCAGCAGCCAAGATAGTGACGGGCTTTTGCAGTTCTTC. Residues: CASSQDSDGLLQFF.

The sample holds a few counts of this clonotype. A much more abundant neighbour one base away suggests this may be a read error. The V and J genes are TRBV18 and TRBJ2-2; the D is unclear. V lost 5 bases and J 3 bases, leaving 10 bases between the germline ends. CDR1 and CDR2 from the germline V gene are KGHSH and LQKENI. This CDR3 comprises 14 residues. As DNA, the CDR3 is TGTGCCAGCTCAGCGCAGGTCCACACCGGGGAGCTGTTTTTT. As protein: CASSAQVHTGELFF. The full variable domain, rest sourced from reference TRBV18 and TRBJ2-2, is NAGVMQNPRHLVRRRGQEARLRCSPMKGHSHVYWYRQLPEEGLKFMVYLQKENIIDESGMPKERFSAEFPKEGPSILRIQQVVRGDSAAYFCASSAQVHTGELFFGEGSRLTVL.

There are many counts of this clonotype. The chain is built from TRBV6-5 and TRBJ1-5; 9 nucleotides align to TRBD1. Trimming took 3 bases from V and 7 from J; bases not matched to a gene: 7. The CDR3 sequence is 15 residues long. In germline, CDR1 is MNHEY, CDR2 SVGAGI. Written as DNA, the CDR3 is TGTGCCAGCAGTTATGGGACAGGGCGGGAACAGCCCCAGCATTTT. Its translation: CASSYGTGREQPQHF.

The table lists this clonotype with many counts. V and J are TRBV4-3 and TRBJ2-7; D gene uncertain. CDR3 length: 13 amino acids. The V and J ends lost 1 base and 4 bases respectively, with 8 bases between them. The germline gives CDR1 LGHNA, CDR2 YSLEER. CDR3 in amino acids: CASSQALLYEQYF. CDR3 sequence (DNA): TGCGCCAGCAGCCAAGCTCTGTTATACGAGCAGTACTTC.

This clonotype has at least ten counts. V is TRBV5-1 and J is TRBJ2-1; 9 bases are shared with TRBD1. The CDR3 loop spans 14 amino acids. Germline CDR1 and CDR2: SGHRS and YFSETQ. V lost 2 bases to trimming and J lost 12 bases; unmatched junction nucleotides: 9. CDR3 sequence: CASSLQGAADGQFF. The CDR3 bases are TGCGCCAGCAGCTTACAGGGGGCGGCGGATGGGCAGTTCTTC.

This clonotype was counted at least ten times. J is TRBJ2-1 and V is TRBV24-1; 10 bases match TRBD2. This CDR3 has 14 amino acids. V lost 7 bases and J lost 4; bases outside the gene matches: 3. The V gene's germline CDR1 is KGHDR and CDR2 SFDVKD. CDR3 in amino acids: CATSGLAEYNEQFF. In DNA form, the CDR3 reads TGTGCCACCAGCGGACTAGCGGAATACAATGAGCAGTTCTTC.

There are many counts of this clonotype. The chain has TRBV19 and TRBJ2-6; D gene unclear. The CDR3 is 15 amino acids. Per the germline V gene, CDR1 is LNHDA and CDR2 is SQIVND (reference sequence). Trimming stripped 3 bases from V and 0 bases from J, with 6 bases between. The CDR3 protein is CASSIQVSGANVLTF. For the CDR3, the DNA is TGTGCCAGTAGTATCCAAGTCTCTGGGGCCAACGTCCTGACTTTC.

This clonotype was counted many times. V usage is TRBV5-4 and J usage is TRBJ2-1; TRBD1 aligns across 9 bases. This CDR3 spans 14 amino acids. Trimming removed 4 bases from V and 5 bases from J; junction bases left unmatched: 4. Germline-derived CDR1 and CDR2 are SGHNT and YYREEE (reference sequence). The CDR3 sequence is CASSQQGAHNEQFF. The CDR3 DNA sequence: TGTGCCAGCAGCCAACAGGGGGCCCACAATGAGCAGTTCTTC.

The chain joins TRBV5-1 to TRBJ1-2; a weak D match, TRBD1 (5 bases). Deletions cut 0 bases from V and 10 bases from J, with 13 bases between. The germline CDR1 and CDR2 sequences are SGHRS and YFSETQ. This CDR3 spans 13 amino acids. CDR3 DNA sequence: TGCGCCAGCAGCTTGGATGGGGACCGGGACTACACCTTC. Its protein is CASSLDGDRDYTF.

The chain couples TRBV6-2 or TRBV6-3 to TRBJ2-7, with TRBD2 matching 7 bases. Germline CDR1 reads MNHEY; CDR2 reads SVGEGT. The length of the CDR3 is 16 residues. V gave up 2 bases and J gave up 0 bases; unmatched junction bases: 7. CDR3 sequence reads: CASSYRRLAISYEQYF. Written as DNA, the CDR3 is TGTGCCAGCAGTTACCGGCGACTAGCTATCTCCTACGAGCAGTACTTC.

As for this clonotype: A junction boundary mismatches the germline segment, possibly from a read error. This chain connects TRBV19 to TRBJ2-7; D is possibly TRBD2 (5 bases). This CDR3 has 13 amino acids. CDR1 is LNHDA and CDR2 is SQIVND in the germline V gene (reference sequence). CDR3 sequence reads: CASRIGGPSEQYF. CDR3 nucleotides: TGTGCCAGTAGAATAGGAGGACCGAGCGAGCAGTACTTC.

This clonotype has ten or more counts. Here the CDR3 reads CSAGDNLQETQYF. The CDR3 DNA is TGCAGTGCAGGGGACAATCTCCAAGAGACCCAGTACTTC. The rearrangement uses TRBV20-1 and TRBJ2-5, with D maybe TRBD1 (6 bases). V lost 6 bases and J lost 1, with 12 bases in between. Per germline, CDR1 DFQATT and CDR2 SNEGSKA (reference sequence). The CDR3 length is 13 residues.

This clonotype was detected many times. The CDR3 is CAWSWDRVYNEQFF. CDR3 nucleotides: TGTGCCTGGAGCTGGGACAGGGTTTACAATGAGCAGTTCTTC. This sequence joins TRBV30 and TRBJ2-1, with 9 nucleotides matching TRBD1. This CDR3 comprises 14 residues. Trimming removed 3 bases from V and 4 bases from J; junction bases left unmatched: 4. In germline, CDR1 is GTSNPN, CDR2 SVGIG (reference sequence). Filled out from reference TRBV30 and TRBJ2-1, the complete variable domain reads SQTIHQWPATLVQPVGSPLSLECTVEGTSNPNLYWYRQAAGRGLQLLFYSVGIGQISSEVPQNLSASRPQDRQFILSSKKLLLSDSGFYLCAWSWDRVYNEQFFGPGTRLTVL.

This clonotype appeared many times. This rearrangement joins TRBV19 to TRBJ2-5; D unclear. Germline CDR1 reads LNHDA; CDR2 reads SQIVND (reference sequence). V dropped 5 bases and J dropped 5 bases, with 18 bases sitting between them. This CDR3 is 15 amino acids long. CDR3 sequence reads: CASSYSSVGRETQYF. The CDR3 DNA sequence: TGTGCCAGTAGTTATTCGAGCGTCGGGCGGGAGACCCAGTACTTC. The full variable domain, its missing parts supplied by reference TRBV19 and TRBJ2-5, is DGGITQSPKYLFRKEGQNVTLSCEQNLNHDAMYWYRQDPGQGLRLIYYSQIVNDFQKGDIAEGYSVSREKKESFPLTVTSAQKNPTAFYLCASSYSSVGRETQYFGPGTRLLVL.

This rearrangement joins TRBV9 to TRBJ2-3, with D perhaps TRBD2 (5 bases). This CDR3 is built from 18 residues. V lost 2 bases and J lost 4, with 23 bases in between. In germline, CDR1 is SGDLS, CDR2 YYNGEE. The CDR3 loop is CASSVPRASFEGSDTQYF. The CDR3 DNA follows: TGTGCCAGCAGCGTTCCTCGAGCCAGTTTTGAGGGATCAGATACGCAGTATTTT.

The sample holds a few counts of this clonotype. A much more abundant neighbour one base away suggests this may be a read error. The V and J genes are TRBV6-4 and TRBJ2-7; either TRBD1 or TRBD2 may fit D (5 bases each). Germline lookup yields CDR1 MRHNA and CDR2 SNTAGT. This CDR3 region has 13 residues. Trimming shortened V by 7 bases and J by 5 bases, and 15 bases separated the two germline ends. The CDR3 region has the DNA TGTGCCAGCAAGACAGACTACGACCACGAGCAGTACTTC. Translated, it gives CASKTDYDHEQYF.

As for this clonotype: A far larger clone lies a single base away; this is likely a read error. V usage is TRBV6-8 and J usage is TRBJ2-2; 8 bases match TRBD1. J lost 1 base, V lost 7 bases, and 17 bases had no gene match. CDR1 MNHGY and CDR2 SAAAGT come from the germline V gene. The CDR3 extends over 19 amino acids. The CDR3 DNA reads TGTGCCAGCACCCTAGCCGGGACAGGACGAATAGGGAACACCGGGGAGCTGTTTTTT. Translation: CASTLAGTGRIGNTGELFF.

This clonotype was recorded many times. This chain uses TRBV30 with TRBJ2-7; D is unresolved. The CDR3 contains 12 residues. Trimming pared 0 bases from V and 3 bases from J, leaving 6 bases between. CDR1 is GTSNPN and CDR2 is SVGIG in the germline V gene (reference sequence). The CDR3 nucleotides read TGTGCCTGGAGTGTTTCTGGCTACGAGCAGTACTTC. Translation: CAWSVSGYEQYF. Drawing the rest from reference TRBV30 and TRBJ2-7, the complete variable domain is SQTIHQWPATLVQPVGSPLSLECTVEGTSNPNLYWYRQAAGRGLQLLFYSVGIGQISSEVPQNLSASRPQDRQFILSSKKLLLSDSGFYLCAWSVSGYEQYFGPGTRLTVT.

This clonotype was seen repeatedly, ten times or more. The chain links TRBV12-3 or TRBV12-4 to TRBJ2-3; no firm D call. V lost 6 bases and J 4 bases, leaving 8 bases between the germline ends. The CDR3 runs to 12 residues. CDR3 nucleotide sequence: TGTGCCAGCAGCCGATTATCAGATACGCAGTATTTT. It codes for CASSRLSDTQYF.

Worth noting for this clonotype: The conserved phenylalanine or tryptophan normally closing the CDR3 is absent here, so this likely arose from a read error. The rearrangement links TRBV27 to TRBJ2-1, with 13 bases aligning to TRBD2. The CDR3 loop spans 17 amino acids. The germline CDR1 and CDR2 sequences are MNHEY and SMNVEV (reference sequence). Unmatched junction bases numbered 13, after V lost 6 bases and J lost 8 bases. This CDR3 is CASRRAMTSGRKDEQFS. CDR3 DNA: TGTGCCAGCAGGAGGGCGATGACTAGCGGGAGGAAGGATGAGCAGTTCTCC.

This clonotype was seen ten or more times. The chain is built from TRBV6-1 and TRBJ2-2; D might be TRBD2 (5 bases). Germline V CDR1 and CDR2: MNHNS, SASEGT. The V gene lost 6 bases and the J gene lost 4 bases, with 15 bases spanning the gap. CDR3 size: 15 residues. The CDR3 DNA reads TGTGCCAGCAGCCGCGAGGGTTTTGGCACCGGGGAGCTGTTTTTT. Protein product: CASSREGFGTGELFF.

V usage is TRBV6-2 or TRBV6-3 and J usage is TRBJ2-7; 9 bases line up with TRBD2. CDR3 length: 19 residues. Trimming removed 7 bases from V and 3 bases from J; junction bases left unmatched: 22. Germline V gives CDR1 MNHEY, CDR2 SVGEGT. CDR3 in amino acids: CASTWTDVTSGLPSYEQYF. The CDR3 DNA reads TGTGCCAGCACTTGGACGGATGTGACTAGCGGACTACCTAGCTACGAGCAGTACTTC.

Judged by abundance, this clonotype is medium-sized (0.01 to 0.1%). The rearrangement links TRBV20-1 to TRBJ2-1; TRBD1 is a possible D gene (6 bases). The V gene lost 4 bases and the J gene lost 0 bases, with 13 bases spanning the gap. The CDR3 spans 15 residues. Per germline, CDR1 DFQATT and CDR2 SNEGSKA (reference sequence). CDR3 sequence (DNA): TGCAGTGCTACCAAAATACAGGGCTCCTACAATGAGCAGTTCTTC. This codes for CSATKIQGSYNEQFF.

The table lists this clonotype with many counts. This rearrangement joins TRBV5-1 to TRBJ1-1, with TRBD1 as a possible D gene (6 bases). CDR3 length equals 12 residues. CDR1 and CDR2 from the germline V gene are SGHRS and YFSETQ. The V end lost 4 bases, the J end lost 11 bases, and 15 bases lay between the germline ends. For the CDR3, the DNA is TGCGCCAGCAGCGATTACAGGGCCGCGGCTTTCTTT. It encodes CASSDYRAAAFF.

This clonotype showed up many times. V usage is TRBV11-2 and J usage is TRBJ2-1; TRBD2 matches 12 bases. The CDR3 has 15 amino acids. V was pared by 3 bases and J by 8 bases, with 5 bases of the junction left unmatched. Per germline, CDR1 SGHAT and CDR2 FQNNGV. As DNA, the CDR3 is TGTGCCAGCAGCTTGACTAGCGGGAGCTTGGATGAGCAGTTCTTC. It translates to CASSLTSGSLDEQFF.

This clonotype was counted many times. The chain uses TRBV30 and TRBJ1-5; 8 nucleotides align to TRBD1. Germline CDR1 is GTSNPN and CDR2 is SVGIG (reference sequence). Trimming took 0 bases from V and 4 from J; bases not matched to a gene: 2. The CDR3 extends over 14 amino acids. CDR3 nucleotides: TGTGCCTGGAGTGTATGGGACAGGAATCAGCCCCAGCATTTT. This translates into CAWSVWDRNQPQHF.